This T cell receptor beta chain is from a study of CD8 T cells in ankylosing spondylitis. The study's findings and limits: Typical of ankylosing spondylitis blood, it appeared, was a TCR beta motif of eight highly homologous variants. Some of these motif variants have turned up before, in reports on reactive arthritis synovial fluid and blood. Disease-associated clones were reportedly significantly overrepresented in matched ankylosing spondylitis synovial fluid.

The length of the CDR3 is 12 residues. After removal of 0 bases from V and 9 bases from J, the junction contained 0 bases not matched to a gene. Germline CDR1 is SGHDT and CDR2 is YYEEEE. This clonotype was seen a few times. What it binds is unknown. Molecular-barcoded quantitative 5'-RACE produced these TCR beta libraries. Each CDR3 protein gets one entry after TCRdb re-called the 5' RACE reads with MiXCR. This sample has about 540,000 distinct CDR3 sequences; roughly 13% occur once, and the top ten carry about 6.8%. The sample consisted of blood, either unsorted or a sorted T cell fraction (not recorded which). The source is a male donor with ankylosing spondylitis. This chain connects TRBV5-6 to TRBJ2-3, with 8 bases lining up with TRBD1. The DNA for the CDR3 is TGTGCCAGCAGCTTGGACAGGGGGACGCAGTATTTT. It encodes CASSLDRGTQYF.